Presented here are 28 T cell receptor beta chains from one specimen sequenced in a study of blood T cell repertoires in COVID-19. Method: immunoSEQ multiplex PCR; TCRdb's copy keeps in-frame clones and lacks some. The sample carries 200,000 to 300,000 clones, just under 85% recorded once. Sequencing was performed on peripheral blood. Receptors originate from a man aged 45-60 years with acute or convalescent COVID-19.

The V and J genes are TRBV19 and TRBJ2-1; D perhaps matches TRBD2 (6 bases). Trimming removed 3 bases from V and 3 bases from J, with 12 bases in between. Germline V gene data show CDR1 as LNHDA and CDR2 as SQIVND (reference sequence). CDR3 length equals 15 residues. The CDR3 DNA follows: TGTGCCAGTAGTATTTACGGGAGAAGCTACAATGAGCAGTTCTTC. This translates into CASSIYGRSYNEQFF.

J is TRBJ1-2 and V is TRBV3-1 (or the pseudogene TRBV3-2); no clear D gene. This CDR3 region has 14 residues. Trimming removed 0 bases at V and 7 bases at J, with 12 bases between. Germline V CDR1 and CDR2: LGHDT, YNNKEL (reference sequence). CDR3 in amino acids: CASSQDSQRLGYTF. As DNA, the CDR3 is TGTGCCAGCAGCCAAGATTCACAGCGGCTTGGCTACACCTTC.

The V and J genes are TRBV9 and TRBJ1-3; TRBD1 aligns across 9 bases. The CDR3 has 15 amino acids. V shed 3 bases, J shed 3 bases, and the junction held 4 bases outside the gene matches. The V gene's germline CDR1 is SGDLS and CDR2 YYNGEE. The DNA for the CDR3 is TGTGCCAGCAGCGCTACAGGGGGCGTTGGAAACACCATATATTTT. Residues: CASSATGGVGNTIYF. The whole variable domain, remainder taken from reference TRBV9 and TRBJ1-3, is DSGVTQTPKHLITATGQRVTLRCSPRSGDLSVYWYQQSLDQGLQFLIQYYNGEERAKGNILERFSAQQFPDLHSELNLSSLELGDSALYFCASSATGGVGNTIYFGEGSWLTVV.

This clone was recorded only once. This sequence joins TRBV4-1 and TRBJ2-7; 9 positions match TRBD1. In germline, CDR1 is MGHRA, CDR2 YSYEKL. After removal of 1 base from V and 3 bases from J, the junction contained 7 bases not matched to a gene. The CDR3 is 16 residues long. CDR3 amino acids: CASSQGDREVDYEQYF. In nucleotides, the CDR3 is TGCGCCAGCAGCCAAGGGGACAGGGAGGTTGACTACGAGCAGTACTTC.

This clone was observed a few times. The gene calls are TRBV5-5 and TRBJ1-3; maybe TRBD1 (5 bases). Germline V lookup: CDR1 SGHKS, CDR2 YYEKEE (reference sequence). V lost 2 bases, J lost 0 bases, and 15 bases lay in between. The CDR3 loop spans 17 amino acids. CDR3 loop: CASSFSSGGTSGNTIYF. The CDR3 DNA sequence: TGTGCCAGCAGCTTCTCATCTGGGGGGACCTCTGGAAACACCATATATTTT.

The chain combines TRBV19 with TRBJ1-5, with 7 bases aligning to TRBD1. Germline assignment: CDR1 LNHDA and CDR2 SQIVND (reference sequence). With 6 bases clipped from V and 2 bases from J, the junction kept 10 bases outside the gene matches. The CDR3 runs 16 residues. This chain's CDR3 is CASSVGGQFGNQPQHF. CDR3 in DNA: TGTGCCAGTAGCGTCGGGGGACAGTTCGGCAATCAGCCCCAGCATTTT.

This clone was observed a handful of times. The J gene is TRBJ2-1, the V gene TRBV11-3, with a weak D call TRBD1 (6 bases). The CDR3 extends over 18 amino acids. The V end lost 4 bases, the J end lost 7 bases, and 26 bases lay between the germline ends. The germline V gene has CDR1 SGHNT and CDR2 YENEEA. Written as DNA, the CDR3 is TGTGCCAGCAGCTCCGGTCTGAGTGGGGGCTATTTGGGTAATGAGCAGTTCTTC. Translation gives CASSSGLSGGYLGNEQFF.

The genes are TRBV10-3 and TRBJ2-1; 8 bases are shared with TRBD2. CDR3 length equals 14 residues. The germline CDR1 and CDR2 sequences are ENHRY and SYGVKD. J lost 6 bases, V lost 2 bases, and 3 bases had no gene match. Here the CDR3 reads CAISERGGTNEQFF. CDR3 in DNA: TGTGCCATCAGTGAGCGGGGGGGTACCAATGAGCAGTTCTTC.

This clone appeared a few times. The J gene is TRBJ1-1, the V gene TRBV27; 10 bases match TRBD1. In germline, CDR1 is MNHEY, CDR2 SMNVEV (reference sequence). The CDR3 is made up of 18 amino acids. The trim removed 3 bases at V and 2 bases at J, leaving 12 bases unmatched. CDR3 amino acids: CASSFSGTGDLRNTEAFF. CDR3 nucleotide sequence: TGTGCCAGCAGTTTCTCCGGGACAGGGGACCTCCGAAACACTGAAGCTTTCTTT.

The chain couples TRBV7-3 to TRBJ2-3, with 9 bases that match TRBD2. V lost 3 bases, J lost 2 bases, and 3 bases stayed unmatched. This CDR3 has 15 amino acids. CDR1 SGHTA and CDR2 FQGTGA come from the germline V gene. The CDR3 is CASSFGGRATDTQYF. The CDR3 region has the DNA TGTGCCAGCAGCTTTGGCGGGAGGGCCACAGATACGCAGTATTTT.

This rearrangement joins TRBV4-1 to TRBJ1-2, with D possibly TRBD1 on 6 matching bases. There are 15 residues in the CDR3. Trimming took 0 bases from V and 3 from J, leaving 11 bases between them. Germline values: CDR1 MGHRA, CDR2 YSYEKL. CDR3: CASSQEEGGYYGYTF. The CDR3 DNA reads TGCGCCAGCAGCCAAGAGGAAGGGGGATACTATGGCTACACCTTC.

The rearrangement links TRBV28 to TRBJ1-2, with 7 bases fitting TRBD1. The CDR3 spans 14 residues. V lost 7 bases to trimming and J lost 3 bases; unmatched junction nucleotides: 8. Per germline, CDR1 MDHEN and CDR2 SYDVKM. CDR3 nucleotides: TGTGCCAGCACATCGACAGGGCCCTACTATGGCTACACCTTC. It encodes CASTSTGPYYGYTF.

The rearrangement links TRBV11-2 to TRBJ2-7; TRBD1 agrees at 7 bases. The CDR3 extends over 14 amino acids. CDR1 is SGHAT and CDR2 is FQNNGV in the germline V gene. With V trimmed by 6 bases and J by 4 bases, 9 bases remained unmatched. The CDR3 is CASSSQGDPYEQYF. The CDR3 DNA reads TGTGCCAGCAGTTCCCAGGGGGATCCTTACGAGCAGTACTTC.

V and J are TRBV29-1 and TRBJ2-5; 7 bases fit TRBD2. The junction had 4 bases not matched to a gene; V was cut back by 7 bases and J by 2 bases. Germline CDR1 and CDR2: SQVTM and ANQGSEA. The CDR3 consists of 12 residues. This chain's CDR3 is CSDGGIQETQYF. The DNA of the CDR3 is TGCAGCGACGGGGGGATACAAGAGACCCAGTACTTC.

The rearrangement uses TRBV27 and TRBJ2-3; weak D call: TRBD2 (6 bases). The germline CDR1 and CDR2 sequences are MNHEY and SMNVEV (reference sequence). Trimming took off 5 bases at V and 1 base at J, with 13 bases between the two ends. The CDR3 consists of 15 residues. The CDR3 is CASSPFLARTDTQYF. Written as DNA, the CDR3 is TGTGCCAGCAGTCCCTTCCTAGCGCGCACAGATACGCAGTATTTT.

The chain uses TRBV6-5 and TRBJ1-2; 8 bases map to TRBD1. The V gene end was trimmed by 8 bases and the J gene end by 3 bases; junction bases not matched to a gene: 8. Germline CDR1 MNHEY, CDR2 SVGAGI. The CDR3 is made up of 14 amino acids. CDR3 DNA: TGTGCCAGCGTCCCCGGGACAGGTTACTATGGCTACACCTTC. Translation: CASVPGTGYYGYTF.

This clone was detected a few times. The J gene is TRBJ2-3, the V gene TRBV7-6, with D perhaps matching TRBD1 (6 bases). Looked up from germline, CDR1 is SGHVS and CDR2 is FNYEAQ. V was trimmed by 2 bases and J by 6 bases, leaving 15 bases between them. There are 15 residues in the CDR3. CDR3 sequence reads: CASSLRQGNTDTQYF. DNA for the CDR3: TGTGCCAGCAGCTTACGGCAGGGGAATACGGATACGCAGTATTTT. Variable domain in full (rest from reference TRBV7-6 and TRBJ2-3): GAGVSQSPRYKVTKRGQDVALRCDPISGHVSLYWYRQALGQGPEFLTYFNYEAQQDKSGLPNDRFSAERPEGSISTLTIQRTEQRDSAMYRCASSLRQGNTDTQYFGPGTRLTVL.

The chain recombines TRBV9 with TRBJ2-1; TRBD2 matches at 14 bases. CDR3 length: 15 residues. Germline V gives CDR1 SGDLS, CDR2 YYNGEE. V lost 3 bases and J lost 9; bases outside the gene matches: 5. CDR3 DNA: TGTGCCAGCAGCGAGGGACTAGCGGGGGTAGGTGAGCAGTTCTTC. Translation gives CASSEGLAGVGEQFF. Full variable domain (remainder filled in from reference TRBV9 and TRBJ2-1): DSGVTQTPKHLITATGQRVTLRCSPRSGDLSVYWYQQSLDQGLQFLIQYYNGEERAKGNILERFSAQQFPDLHSELNLSSLELGDSALYFCASSEGLAGVGEQFFGPGTRLTVL.

V and J are TRBV6-4 and TRBJ2-7; D unresolved. The ends were cut back, 3 bases at V and 6 bases at J, with 24 bases in the middle. CDR1 MRHNA and CDR2 SNTAGT come from the germline V gene. This CDR3 has 17 residues. CDR3 DNA sequence: TGTGCCAGCAGTGAGGGCAGTTCTTCCCCATCAATATGCGAGCAGTACTTC. Translation: CASSEGSSSPSICEQYF.

This chain joins TRBV9 and TRBJ2-7, with 7 nucleotides matching TRBD2. V dropped 4 bases and J dropped 2; count of bases not matched to a gene: 9. This CDR3 contains 15 residues. Germline assignment: CDR1 SGDLS and CDR2 YYNGEE. The CDR3 region is CASSMGPGGPYEQYF. The DNA for the CDR3 is TGTGCCAGCAGCATGGGGCCGGGGGGACCCTACGAGCAGTACTTC.

The rearrangement links TRBV30 to TRBJ2-1; no definite D call. CDR1 is GTSNPN, CDR2 SVGIG, per germline (reference sequence). CDR3 length: 13 residues. The V end was cut by 5 bases, the J end by 7 bases, with 15 bases between. The CDR3 sequence: CAWSSTSVNEQFF. The CDR3 nucleotides are TGTGCCTGGTCTTCGACGAGCGTAAATGAGCAGTTCTTC. The complete variable domain, with remaining parts taken from reference TRBV30 and TRBJ2-1, reads SQTIHQWPATLVQPVGSPLSLECTVEGTSNPNLYWYRQAAGRGLQLLFYSVGIGQISSEVPQNLSASRPQDRQFILSSKKLLLSDSGFYLCAWSSTSVNEQFFGPGTRLTVL.

The chain joins TRBV5-1 to TRBJ2-3, with TRBD2 matching over 8 bases. The CDR3 sequence is 15 residues long. The germline V gene encodes CDR1 SGHRS and CDR2 YFSETQ. Unmatched junction bases numbered 9, after V lost 5 bases and J lost 4 bases. The CDR3 DNA follows: TGCGCCAGCAGTGCAGCGGGGGTGAAAGCAGATACGCAGTATTTT. Amino acids: CASSAAGVKADTQYF.

The chain links TRBV21-1 to TRBJ1-2. TRBV21-1 is tagged as a pseudogene. CDR3 length: 14 residues. The CDR3 reads CASSKPTEDYGYTF. For the CDR3, the DNA is TGTGCCAGCAGCAAACCAACCGAGGACTATGGCTACACCTTC.

The chain combines TRBV6-5 with TRBJ1-5; no reliable D call. V was cut by 6 bases and J by 6 bases, with 18 bases left in between. The CDR3 is made up of 15 amino acids. CDR1 and CDR2 (germline): MNHEY, SVGAGI. The CDR3 protein is CASSPLGQLGQPQHF. CDR3 nucleotides: TGTGCCAGCAGCCCCCTTGGGCAGTTAGGTCAGCCCCAGCATTTT.

This clone was seen only once. The rearrangement links TRBV19 to TRBJ1-2; 7 positions match TRBD1. The trim removed 9 bases at V and 5 bases at J, leaving 12 bases unmatched. From germline, CDR1 is LNHDA and CDR2 SQIVND (reference sequence). The CDR3 covers 14 residues. This CDR3 reads CASATDRASYGYTF. CDR3 DNA sequence: TGTGCCAGCGCCACTGACAGGGCCTCTTATGGCTACACCTTC.

The rearrangement uses TRBV27 and TRBJ1-2; a weak D match, TRBD1 (5 bases). This CDR3 has 14 amino acids. The V and J ends lost 4 bases and 4 bases respectively, with 13 bases between them. CDR1 is MNHEY, CDR2 SMNVEV, per germline (reference sequence). The CDR3 loop is CASSSPGQIYGYTF. The CDR3 nucleotides read TGTGCCAGCAGTTCCCCAGGGCAGATCTATGGCTACACCTTC.

Regarding this clone: The sample carries other DNA sequences with the same CDR3. V gene TRBV6-5 combines with J gene TRBJ1-2, with D maybe TRBD1 (6 bases). Looked up from germline, CDR1 is MNHEY and CDR2 is SVGAGI. This CDR3 has 13 residues. V was shortened by 6 bases and J by 2 bases, with 10 bases between the two germline ends. CDR3 residues: CASRPGQNYGYTF. The DNA of the CDR3 is TGTGCCAGCAGACCCGGACAGAACTATGGCTACACCTTC.

The chain has TRBV18 and TRBJ2-7; 11 bases map to TRBD1. The CDR3 consists of 16 residues. The germline V gene encodes CDR1 KGHSH and CDR2 LQKENI. V lost 2 bases, J lost 3 bases, and 6 bases stayed unmatched. The CDR3 region is CASSPNEGTGGYEQYF. The CDR3 nucleotides read TGTGCCAGCTCACCAAATGAAGGGACAGGGGGCTACGAGCAGTACTTC.